A few counts support the clone carrying this T cell receptor beta chain. Unique molecular identifiers (one per individual cDNA molecule) were attached. TCRdb passed the 5' RACE reads through MiXCR, listing each CDR3 protein once. The sample has tens of thousands of distinct CDR3 sequences; less than 9.5% are singletons. The data were taken from a study of early T cells in non-severe SARS-CoV-2 infection. Study-wide background: Sequencing of bulk RNA from unsorted whole blood was done, without chain pairing.

The germline gives CDR1 MGHRA, CDR2 YSYEKL. CDR3 length equals 14 residues. V gave up 4 bases and J gave up 2 bases, with 12 bases separating them. The receptor's source is an adult who was a healthcare worker with PCR-confirmed SARS-CoV-2 infection or an uninfected control (not recorded which). The specimen comprised whole blood, sampled at baseline. V usage is TRBV4-1 and J usage is TRBJ2-7, with D perhaps matching TRBD2 (6 bases). The CDR3 region has the DNA TGCGCCAGCAGCCTCTCGGAGGGGCCCTACGAGCAGTACTTC. Translation gives CASSLSEGPYEQYF.